These 15 T cell receptor beta chains were sequenced from one sample in a study of T cells in localized non-small cell lung cancer. Profiling relied on immunoSEQ multiplex PCR, and the TCRdb table lists in-frame clones only, not all of them. Here the sample spans 40,000 to 55,000 clones, less than 85% being singletons. This specimen consisted of PBMCs, obtained before any cancer treatment. The origin of the receptors is a woman aged 40-75 years with stage II lung adenocarcinoma.

The chain links TRBV7-9 to TRBJ2-7; unclear D gene. The ends were cut back, 4 bases at V and 4 bases at J, with 8 bases in the middle. In germline, CDR1 is SEHNR, CDR2 FQNEAQ (reference sequence). The CDR3 covers 12 residues. The CDR3 bases are TGTGCCAGCAGCTCAATAAGTTACGAGCAGTACTTC. Translating gives CASSSISYEQYF.

The J gene is TRBJ1-5, the V gene TRBV5-8; 9 positions match TRBD1. Looked up from germline, CDR1 is SGHTS and CDR2 is YDEGEE. Unmatched junction bases numbered 3, after V lost 4 bases and J lost 1 base. This CDR3 has 15 residues. As DNA, the CDR3 is TGTGCCAGCAGCCGGACAGGGGCGAGCAATCAGCCCCAGCATTTT. Amino acid sequence: CASSRTGASNQPQHF.

The chain combines TRBV27 with TRBJ2-2; either TRBD1 or TRBD2 may fit D (5 bases each). CDR1 and CDR2 (germline): MNHEY, SMNVEV (reference sequence). This CDR3 comprises 16 residues. Trimming pared 5 bases from V and 1 base from J, leaving 14 bases between. Here the CDR3 DNA reads TGTGCCAGCAGTACGACAGAGGGCCTGAACACCGGGGAGCTGTTTTTT. Its protein is CASSTTEGLNTGELFF.

This clone was found a few times. V is TRBV6-5 and J is TRBJ1-3; D may be TRBD1 (5 bases). V was pared by 2 bases and J by 0 bases, with 8 bases between. The CDR3 spans 15 residues. Germline-derived CDR1 and CDR2 are MNHEY and SVGAGI. CDR3 bases: TGTGCCAGCAGTTACCGACAGTCCTCTGGAAACACCATATATTTT. Its translation is CASSYRQSSGNTIYF.

V gene TRBV9 combines with J gene TRBJ2-5, with TRBD1 matching 7 bases. In germline, CDR1 is SGDLS, CDR2 YYNGEE. The CDR3 length is 16 residues. V gave up 4 bases and J gave up 1 base; unmatched junction bases: 10. CDR3 region: CASSPRQGVSQETQYF. For the CDR3, the DNA is TGTGCCAGCAGCCCAAGGCAGGGGGTTTCCCAAGAGACCCAGTACTTC. Looking up the rest from reference TRBV9 and TRBJ2-5 gives the full variable domain: DSGVTQTPKHLITATGQRVTLRCSPRSGDLSVYWYQQSLDQGLQFLIQYYNGEERAKGNILERFSAQQFPDLHSELNLSSLELGDSALYFCASSPRQGVSQETQYFGPGTRLLVL.

The chain uses TRBV19 and TRBJ1-5, with 10 bases that match TRBD1. Unmatched junction bases numbered 7, after V lost 7 bases and J lost 7 bases. This CDR3 contains 14 residues. From germline, CDR1 is LNHDA and CDR2 SQIVND (reference sequence). The CDR3 bases are TGTGCCAGTACGCCGGGACAGGGGTGGCAGCCCCAGCATTTT. This sequence encodes CASTPGQGWQPQHF. Complete variable domain (other parts from reference TRBV19 and TRBJ1-5): DGGITQSPKYLFRKEGQNVTLSCEQNLNHDAMYWYRQDPGQGLRLIYYSQIVNDFQKGDIAEGYSVSREKKESFPLTVTSAQKNPTAFYLCASTPGQGWQPQHFGDGTRLSIL.

J is TRBJ2-3 and V is TRBV5-5; D unclear. The CDR3 spans 12 residues. The V gene's germline CDR1 is SGHKS and CDR2 YYEKEE (reference sequence). Trimming took 5 bases from V and 6 from J, leaving 10 bases between them. For the CDR3, the DNA is TGTGCCAGCAGTTTCCTGTCGGATACGCAGTATTTT. Translating gives CASSFLSDTQYF. The complete variable domain, with remaining parts taken from reference TRBV5-5 and TRBJ2-3, reads DAGVTQSPTHLIKTRGQQVTLRCSPISGHKSVSWYQQVLGQGPQFIFQYYEKEERGRGNFPDRFSARQFPNYSSELNVNALLLGDSALYLCASSFLSDTQYFGPGTRLTVL.

This chain uses TRBV10-3 with TRBJ1-4; a possible D gene is TRBD1 (5 bases). Germline V gene lookup returns CDR1 ENHRY and CDR2 SYGVKD. The ends were cut back, 4 bases at V and 5 bases at J, with 5 bases in the middle. The CDR3 length is 12 residues. The CDR3 here is CAISGGNEKLFF. The CDR3 DNA reads TGTGCCATCAGTGGGGGGAATGAAAAACTGTTTTTT.

The chain combines TRBV27 with TRBJ1-5; D gene ambiguous. The CDR3 is 17 residues long. Germline lookup yields CDR1 MNHEY and CDR2 SMNVEV (reference sequence). The V and J ends lost 4 bases and 2 bases respectively, with 18 bases between them. The CDR3 coding sequence is TGTGCCAGCAGTTCCATAAAAGGGAGGACGGGCAATCAGCCCCAGCATTTT. It is translated as CASSSIKGRTGNQPQHF.

The J gene is TRBJ2-2, the V gene TRBV4-1; TRBD2 aligns across 7 bases. The CDR3 consists of 13 residues. The V gene's germline CDR1 is MGHRA and CDR2 YSYEKL. V gave up 2 bases and J gave up 7 bases; unmatched junction bases: 1. The CDR3 DNA reads TGCGCCAGCAGCCAATTAGCGGGCGGGGAGCTGTTTTTT. Translated, it gives CASSQLAGGELFF.

V gene TRBV7-6 combines with J gene TRBJ2-1, with D possibly being TRBD1 (6 bases). The CDR3 is 15 amino acids. V gave up 1 base and J gave up 10 bases, with 17 bases separating them. Per germline, CDR1 SGHVS and CDR2 FNYEAQ. The CDR3 DNA sequence: TGTGCCAGCAGCTTAGGACCCAGGGGTGGTGGAGAGCAGTTCTTC. Its protein product is CASSLGPRGGGEQFF.

This chain links TRBV2 with TRBJ1-2; D gene uncertain. Germline CDR1 reads SNHLY; CDR2 reads FYNNEI. The CDR3 loop spans 11 amino acids. Trimming shortened V by 6 bases and J by 5 bases, and 7 bases separated the two germline ends. The CDR3 spells CASRLYYGYTF. CDR3 in DNA: TGTGCCAGCAGGCTCTATTATGGCTACACCTTC.

This clone occurred once. The rearrangement links TRBV11-3 to TRBJ1-1; D perhaps matches TRBD1 (5 bases). V dropped 0 bases and J dropped 9 bases, with 11 bases sitting between them. From germline, CDR1 is SGHNT and CDR2 YENEEA. This CDR3 region has 13 residues. DNA of the CDR3: TGTGCCAGCAGCTTAGAAGGGACGGACCAAGCTTTCTTT. Amino acid sequence: CASSLEGTDQAFF.

J is TRBJ1-2 and V is TRBV4-2, with unresolved D. With 0 bases removed from V and 1 base from J, the gap between germline ends came to 9 bases. Germline-derived CDR1 and CDR2 are LGHNA and YNFKEQ. This CDR3 is 15 amino acids long. The CDR3 DNA reads as TGTGCCAGCAGCCAAGATTATTTGGGTAACTATGGCTACACCTTC. Translating gives CASSQDYLGNYGYTF.

This chain connects TRBV5-5 to TRBJ2-5; possible D gene TRBD1, 6 bases. The CDR3 length is 14 residues. Germline lookup yields CDR1 SGHKS and CDR2 YYEKEE (reference sequence). Trimming removed 4 bases from V and 4 bases from J, with 14 bases in between. DNA of the CDR3: TGTGCCAGCAGCCTCCGACGAGGGGGAGAGACCCAGTACTTC. Amino acids: CASSLRRGGETQYF.